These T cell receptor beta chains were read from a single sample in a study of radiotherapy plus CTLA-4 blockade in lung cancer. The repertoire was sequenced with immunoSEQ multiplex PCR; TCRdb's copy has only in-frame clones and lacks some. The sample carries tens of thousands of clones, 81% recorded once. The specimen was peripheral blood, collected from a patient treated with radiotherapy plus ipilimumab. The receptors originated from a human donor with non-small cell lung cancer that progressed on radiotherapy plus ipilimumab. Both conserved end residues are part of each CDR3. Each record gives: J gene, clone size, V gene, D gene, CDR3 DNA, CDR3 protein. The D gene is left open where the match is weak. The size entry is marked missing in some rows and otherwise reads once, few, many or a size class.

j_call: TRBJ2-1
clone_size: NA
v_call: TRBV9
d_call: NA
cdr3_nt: TGTGCCAGCAGTTGGGGAGGGGGGGCGAACAATGAGCAGTTCTTC
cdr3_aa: CASSWGGGANNEQFF

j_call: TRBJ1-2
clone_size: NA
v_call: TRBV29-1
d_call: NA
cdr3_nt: TGCAGCGTTGGGGCAGGGTCTGGCTACACCTTC
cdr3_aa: CSVGAGSGYTF

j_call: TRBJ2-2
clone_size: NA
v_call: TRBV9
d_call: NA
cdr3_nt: TGTGCCAGCAGCGTAAGGGATTCGCGGGCCTACACCGGGGAGCTGTTTTTT
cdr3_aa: CASSVRDSRAYTGELFF

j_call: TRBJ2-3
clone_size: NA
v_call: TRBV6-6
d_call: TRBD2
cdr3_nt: TGTGCCATTCTAGCGGGGGGTGACGATACGCAGTATTTT
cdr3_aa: CAILAGGDDTQYF

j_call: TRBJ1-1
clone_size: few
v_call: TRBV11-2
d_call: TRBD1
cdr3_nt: TGTGCCAGCAGCTCACAGGGGGCAGGCACTGAAGCTTTCTTT
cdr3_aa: CASSSQGAGTEAFF

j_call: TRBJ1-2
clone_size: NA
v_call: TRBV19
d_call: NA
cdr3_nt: TGTGCCAGTAGCTGGTCCTCACTCACTCATGGCTACACCTTC
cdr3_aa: CASSWSSLTHGYTF

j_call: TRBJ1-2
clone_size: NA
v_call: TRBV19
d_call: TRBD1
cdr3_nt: TGTGCCTCACTACCGACAGGGAACTATGGCTACACCTTC
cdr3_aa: CASLPTGNYGYTF

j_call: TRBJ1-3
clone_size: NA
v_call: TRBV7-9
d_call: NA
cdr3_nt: TGTGCCAGCAAGCCGGGGGGCTCTGGAAACACCATATATTTT
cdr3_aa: CASKPGGSGNTIYF

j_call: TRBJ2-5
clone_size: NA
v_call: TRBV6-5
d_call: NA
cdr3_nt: TGTGCCAGCAGTTACTCGTCGGTCAGGGAGACCCAGTACTTC
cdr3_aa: CASSYSSVRETQYF

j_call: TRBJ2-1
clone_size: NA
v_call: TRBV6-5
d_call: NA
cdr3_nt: TGTGCCAGCAGTTACTCGGGGAGCTCCTACAATGAGCAGTTCTTC
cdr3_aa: CASSYSGSSYNEQFF

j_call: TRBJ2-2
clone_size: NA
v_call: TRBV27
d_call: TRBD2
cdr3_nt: TGTGCCAGCAATCCAAAGACTAGCGGGGGGGCCGACACCGGGGAGCTGTTTTTT
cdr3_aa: CASNPKTSGGADTGELFF

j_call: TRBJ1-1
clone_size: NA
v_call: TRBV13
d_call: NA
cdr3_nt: TGTGCCAGCAGCCTCGACAGTATGAACACTGAAGCTTTCTTT
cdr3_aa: CASSLDSMNTEAFF

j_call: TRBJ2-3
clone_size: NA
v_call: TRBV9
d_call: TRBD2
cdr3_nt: TGTGCCAGCAGCGGTAGCGGGGAGGATACGCAGTATTTT
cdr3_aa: CASSGSGEDTQYF

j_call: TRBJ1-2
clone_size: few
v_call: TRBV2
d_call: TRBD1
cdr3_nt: TGTGCCAGCAGTCGACAGGGGACAAGGGATGGCTACACCTTC
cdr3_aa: CASSRQGTRDGYTF

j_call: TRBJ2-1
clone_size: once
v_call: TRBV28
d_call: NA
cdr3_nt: TGTGCCAGCAGTTTAGGAGGGGGGGTCAATGAGCAGTTCTTC
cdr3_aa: CASSLGGGVNEQFF

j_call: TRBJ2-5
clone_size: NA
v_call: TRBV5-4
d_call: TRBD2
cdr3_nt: TGTGCCAGCAGCTTGGCGGGGACTAGCGGTAGGGAGACCCAGTACTTC
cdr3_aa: CASSLAGTSGRETQYF

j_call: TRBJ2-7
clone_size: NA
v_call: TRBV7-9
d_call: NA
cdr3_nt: TGTGCCAGCAGCTTAGCAGGGGATCGCGAGCAGTACTTC
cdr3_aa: CASSLAGDREQYF

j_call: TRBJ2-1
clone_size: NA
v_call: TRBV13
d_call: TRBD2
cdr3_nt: TGTGCCAGCAGCTTAGATCCCAGCGGGGGTCTCCAGTTCTTC
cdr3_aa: CASSLDPSGGLQFF

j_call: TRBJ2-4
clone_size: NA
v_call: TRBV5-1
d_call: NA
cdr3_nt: TGCGCCAGCAGCTTGGAGGGGTATGCCAAAAACATTCAGTACTTC
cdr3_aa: CASSLEGYAKNIQYF

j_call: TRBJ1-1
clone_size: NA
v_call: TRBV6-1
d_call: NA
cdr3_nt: TGTGCCAGCAGTGAAGTAGTAGTGAGCACTGAAGCTTTCTTT
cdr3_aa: CASSEVVVSTEAFF

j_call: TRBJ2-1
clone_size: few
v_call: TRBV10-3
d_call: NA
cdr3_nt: TGTGCCATCAATGGAGGTAGGAATGAGCAGTTCTTC
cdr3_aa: CAINGGRNEQFF

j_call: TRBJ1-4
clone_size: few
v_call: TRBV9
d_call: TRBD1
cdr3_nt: TGTGCCAGCAGCCCTCACCAGGGGGCGTCTGAAAAACTGTTTTTT
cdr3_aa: CASSPHQGASEKLFF

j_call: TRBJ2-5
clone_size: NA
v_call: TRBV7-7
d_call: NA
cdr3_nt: TGTGCTAGCAGCTTAGCGCAGGGACAAGAGACCCAGTACTTC
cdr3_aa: CASSLAQGQETQYF

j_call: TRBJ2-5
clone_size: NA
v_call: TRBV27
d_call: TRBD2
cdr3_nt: TGTGCCAGCAGTTTATTGGCGGGGGAAACTCAAGAGACCCAGTACTTC
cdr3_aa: CASSLLAGETQETQYF

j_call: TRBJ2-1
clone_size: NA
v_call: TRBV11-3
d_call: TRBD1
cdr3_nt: TGTGCCAGCAGCTTAGGACAGGGGGCAAATAGTGAGCAGTTCTTC
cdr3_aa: CASSLGQGANSEQFF

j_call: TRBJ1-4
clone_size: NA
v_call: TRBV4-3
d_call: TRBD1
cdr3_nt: TGCGCCAGCAGCCAACTCTACAGGGGCACTAATGAAAAACTGTTTTTT
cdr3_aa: CASSQLYRGTNEKLFF

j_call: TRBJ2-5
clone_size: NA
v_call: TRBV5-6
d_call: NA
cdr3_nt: TGTGCCAGCAGCCGGCGGGAAGAGACCCAGTACTTC
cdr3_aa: CASSRREETQYF

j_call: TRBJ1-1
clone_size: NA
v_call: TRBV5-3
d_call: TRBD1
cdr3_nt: TGTGCCAGAAGCCACAAAGCGACAGGGAGAGGGACTGAAGCTTTCTTT
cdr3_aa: CARSHKATGRGTEAFF